The rows below give T cell receptor beta chains drawn from one sample of a study of T-cell reconstitution after alpha-beta-depleted transplantation in children. TCRdb re-called the PCR reads with MiXCR, one entry per CDR3 protein. The sample yields about 110,000 distinct CDR3 sequences, about 6.4% seen once. Sequences were derived from PBMCs, mostly from graft donor cells, sampled 360 days after TCRalphabeta/CD19-depleted stem cell transplant. All receptors come from a male patient aged 2-15 years who had a stem cell transplant for acute lymphoblastic leukemia, so the T cells may come from the graft donor. CDR3s include the opening cysteine and the closing phenylalanine or tryptophan. The D gene is left open where the match is weak. Rows give clone size only sometimes, using once, few, many, or a class for an expanded clone.

j_gene,abundance,d_gene,v_gene,CDR3nt,CDR3aa
TRBJ1-2,few,TRBD1,TRBV28,TGTGCCAGCAGTTCAACCCCAGGGGGCAGCTATGGCTACACCTTC,CASSSTPGGSYGYTF
TRBJ2-1,many,TRBD2,TRBV4-2,TGTGCCAGCAGCCGGACTAGCGGGGGACACAATGAGCAGTTCTTC,CASSRTSGGHNEQFF
TRBJ2-3,many,-,TRBV28,TGTGCCAGCAGTTTCCACTACTCGGGCTCCCCTACACAAGATACGCAGTATTTT,CASSFHYSGSPTQDTQYF
TRBJ2-1,many,TRBD2,TRBV15,TGTGCCACCAGCAGAGACCCCGGGACTAGCGGGGCCAATGAGCAGTTCTTC,CATSRDPGTSGANEQFF
TRBJ2-2,-,TRBD1,TRBV9,TGTGCCAGCAGCGCTACAGGGGCGGCCGGGGAGCTGTTTTTT,CASSATGAAGELFF
TRBJ2-1,many,-,TRBV29-1,TGCAGCGCTCTGGGTAAAGATGAGCAGTTCTTC,CSALGKDEQFF
TRBJ2-1,many,-,TRBV12-3/TRBV12-4,TGTGCCAGCAGTTTAGCGGGGGGAGGATCCTACAATGAGCAGTTCTTC,CASSLAGGGSYNEQFF
TRBJ2-7,many,TRBD1,TRBV12-3/TRBV12-4,TGTGCCAGCAGTTTAGTCGGACAGGGGGGGTACGAGCAGTACTTC,CASSLVGQGGYEQYF
TRBJ2-1,many,TRBD2,TRBV12-3/TRBV12-4,TGTGCCAGCAAAAGCGGGAGTGTCAGTGAGCAGTTCTTC,CASKSGSVSEQFF
TRBJ1-2,many,-,TRBV5-1,TGCGCCAGCAGCTTGGAGGGGTCGCCTAACTATGGCTACACCTTC,CASSLEGSPNYGYTF
TRBJ2-3,many,-,TRBV10-3,TGTGCCATCAGTGAGTCAAAGGGAGAAGGCACAGATACGCAGTATTTT,CAISESKGEGTDTQYF
TRBJ2-7,many,TRBD2,TRBV7-9,TGTGCCAGCAGCTTAGATCTAGCGGGAACCTACGAGCAGTACTTC,CASSLDLAGTYEQYF
TRBJ2-2,many,-,TRBV4-3,TGCGCCAGCAGCCAAGAGGTCGCAGGGACGTCATTCGGGGAGCTGTTTTTT,CASSQEVAGTSFGELFF
TRBJ2-7,many,-,TRBV4-2,TGTGCCAGCAGCCGCTCCCGGGGAACTTCCACAGAGCAGTACTTC,CASSRSRGTSTEQYF
TRBJ2-3,once,-,TRBV27,TGTGCCAGCAGTTTGAGGAGCAGGAGACCCACAGATACGCAGTATTTT,CASSLRSRRPTDTQYF
TRBJ2-1,many,-,TRBV7-3,TGTGCCAGCAGCTTGAGGGGGGCCCCCTCTCAGGAGCAGTTCTTC,CASSLRGAPSQEQFF
TRBJ2-2,many,TRBD2,TRBV9,TGTGCCAGCAGCGTAGCATTGCGGGGGGGCAATACCGGGGAGCTGTTTTTT,CASSVALRGGNTGELFF
TRBJ2-7,many,-,TRBV28,TGTGCCAGCAGTATCCCCCGAACGCGGCGCCACGAGCAGTACTTC,CASSIPRTRRHEQYF
TRBJ2-5,-,TRBD1,TRBV6-2/TRBV6-3,TGTGCCAGCAGTACGGCGGGACAGGATTACCAAGAGACCCAGTACTTC,CASSTAGQDYQETQYF
TRBJ2-3,many,TRBD2,TRBV4-2,TGTGCCAGCAGCTTTCGACTAGCGGGAGCGTATGATACGCAGTATTTT,CASSFRLAGAYDTQYF
TRBJ1-2,many,TRBD1,TRBV6-1,TGTGCCAGCAGTGAACCGGGGACAGGGACCTATGGCTACACCTTC,CASSEPGTGTYGYTF
TRBJ2-7,many,-,TRBV5-6,TGTGCCAGCAGCTTGGTTAACGACGAGCAGTACTTC,CASSLVNDEQYF
TRBJ2-5,few,-,TRBV28,TGTGCCAGCCGGGGGAACCTCCAAGAGACCCAGTACTTC,CASRGNLQETQYF
TRBJ2-7,many,-,TRBV29-1,TGCAGCGTTGAGGGTGACAGGTTCTCCTCCTACGAGCAGTACTTC,CSVEGDRFSSYEQYF
TRBJ2-1,many,-,TRBV29-1,TGCAGCGTTGAACTAGCGAGCTCCTACAATGAGCAGTTCTTC,CSVELASSYNEQFF
TRBJ1-6,many,-,TRBV5-1,TGCGCCAGCAGCTTGGCAGGGTGGCCACCCCTCCACTTT,CASSLAGWPPLHF
TRBJ1-1,many,-,TRBV7-9,TGTGCCAGCAGCTCATCAGATGAAGCTTTCTTT,CASSSSDEAFF
TRBJ2-7,many,-,TRBV11-2,TGTGCCAGCAGCTTCTTGAACAGGGACTACGAGCAGTACTTC,CASSFLNRDYEQYF
TRBJ2-3,many,-,TRBV5-6,TGTGCCAGCAGTATGCCAGGGCAAGATACGCAGTATTTT,CASSMPGQDTQYF
TRBJ2-4,few,-,TRBV13,TGTGCCAGCAGCTTAAGGGGGGGGGAATCCAAAAACATTCAGTACTTC,CASSLRGGESKNIQYF
TRBJ2-2,many,TRBD2,TRBV9,TGTGCCAGCAGCGTGGGGAGGGGTTTGACCGGGGAGCTGTTTTTT,CASSVGRGLTGELFF
TRBJ1-1,many,TRBD1,TRBV7-9,TGTGCCAGCAGCTTAGGAGGGGGCCGGAACACTGAAGCTTTCTTT,CASSLGGGRNTEAFF
TRBJ1-4,few,-,TRBV7-9,TGTGCCAGCAGCTTATCTGGCCGGGACGAACTGTTTTTT,CASSLSGRDELFF
TRBJ2-1,many,-,TRBV6-2/TRBV6-3,TGTGCCAGCAGTTACTGGGGGGGGCTGATTGAGCAGTTCTTC,CASSYWGGLIEQFF
TRBJ2-7,-,-,TRBV7-8,TGTGCCAGCAGCTTAGCGGTTCGGCGTCGGGTATCCTACGAGCAGTACTTC,CASSLAVRRRVSYEQYF
TRBJ2-7,many,TRBD1,TRBV10-3,TGTGCCATCGAGGGGGCTGGACACGAGCAGTACTTC,CAIEGAGHEQYF
TRBJ2-7,-,-,TRBV9,TGTGCCAGCAGCGTAGGCTCGGGGGCTGGGTCCTACGAGCAGTACTTC,CASSVGSGAGSYEQYF
TRBJ1-2,few,-,TRBV7-2,TGTGCCAGCAGCCTAGGGACGGGGTATAGGGGCTACACCTTC,CASSLGTGYRGYTF
TRBJ1-2,few,-,TRBV6-1,TGTGCCAGCAGTCTCACGGCGGGCAGCTTCTATGGCTACACCTTC,CASSLTAGSFYGYTF
TRBJ2-1,-,-,TRBV4-3,TGCGCCAGCAGCCCCGGGACGGGGCTGGATGAGCAGTTCTTC,CASSPGTGLDEQFF